Reported below is one T cell receptor (beta chain). Its antigen is unknown. No much larger clonotype is one base removed from it; base qualities were not supplied. The entry originates in a study of OX40 agonist ivuxolimab in advanced cancers. The study in broad terms: The costimulatory receptor OX40 (CD134) was targeted by ivuxolimab, a fully human IgG2 agonistic monoclonal antibody. Intravenous ivuxolimab was administered to patients every 2 weeks at six dose levels: 0.01, 0.1, 0.3, 1.5, 3 and 10 mg/kg. Of the approximately 54 dose-escalation patients, hepatocellular carcinoma was present in roughly 19, melanoma in roughly 15, renal cell carcinoma in 9 and head and neck cancer in 9. A male proportion of roughly 80% and a mean age of around 60 years, ranging from 23 to 79, were recorded for the dose-escalation cohort. Patients were allowed to have had prior anti-PD-1, anti-PD-L1 or anti-CTLA-4 therapy, and approximately 43% of the dose-escalation patients had previously received checkpoint inhibitors. Partial responses occurred in three dose-escalation patients: two with cutaneous melanoma and one with hepatocellular carcinoma. Peripheral TCRbeta sequencing was intended to test whether TCR sequence diversity was altered and clonal T-cell expansion was caused by ivuxolimab. The monotherapy dose-escalation portion (N = 52 patients) of the phase I ivuxolimab trial is reported in the paper. Points the paper makes about the study in general: Low levels of normalized T-cell clonal expansion were also shown by some nonresponding patients. Partial responders in the 0.1-3.0 mg/kg groups had among the lowest normalized peripheral clonal expansion, especially among CD8+ T cells. At doses of 0.1 to 3.0 mg/kg, clonal expansion of both CD4+ and CD8+ T cells in blood was seen between baseline and week 6. On average, CD8+ T cells showed more expanded clones than CD4+ T cells after ivuxolimab. Antigen specificity was not determined for the clonally expanded peripheral T cells.

The junction carries 14 bases between V and J, which are trimmed by 1 base and 0 bases respectively. The germline V gene yields SGHRS for CDR1 and YFSETQ for CDR2. From cysteine to phenylalanine, the CDR3 is 17 amino acids long. The CDR3 DNA has 51 bases and is translated from base 1. Patients with autoimmune disease history or receiving systemic immunosuppression were excluded from the trial. Peripheral blood for TCR sequencing was drawn from every dose cohort at baseline, at cycle 4 day 1 and at cycle 7 day 1. Samples came from an open-label, multicenter, first-in-human phase I dose-escalation trial of ivuxolimab. Adults with locally advanced or metastatic melanoma, renal cell, hepatocellular, or head and neck squamous cell carcinoma were enrolled in the trial. Before TCR sequencing, CD4+ T cells and CD8+ T cells were sorted from peripheral blood as separate populations. Genomic DNA was isolated from the sorted cells so that the TCRbeta CDR3 region could be sequenced. The immunoSEQ Assay was used for sequencing of TCRbeta CDR3 regions. The immuneACCESS repertoire file appears here via TCRdb, limited to in-frame rearrangements. These files lack a portion of the clones; in checked studies, under half of the deficit traces to unresolved V genes, and the cause of the others is not known. Present in this sample are roughly 36,000 clones, over 80% of which were seen just once. The leading ten clones occupy 21% of the sample.

The receptor was isolated from an adult with an advanced solid tumor such as melanoma, head and neck, liver or kidney cancer. Recombination connected TRBV5-1 to TRBJ1-5, with the identity of the D gene unclear. This specimen consisted of CD4+ or CD8+ T cells sorted from blood, obtained in a trial of the OX40 agonist ivuxolimab. The encoded CDR3 is CASSLKSPRYSNQPQHF. The DNA sequence is given as TGCGCCAGCAGCTTGAAGTCACCGCGGTATAGCAATCAGCCCCAGCATTTT.